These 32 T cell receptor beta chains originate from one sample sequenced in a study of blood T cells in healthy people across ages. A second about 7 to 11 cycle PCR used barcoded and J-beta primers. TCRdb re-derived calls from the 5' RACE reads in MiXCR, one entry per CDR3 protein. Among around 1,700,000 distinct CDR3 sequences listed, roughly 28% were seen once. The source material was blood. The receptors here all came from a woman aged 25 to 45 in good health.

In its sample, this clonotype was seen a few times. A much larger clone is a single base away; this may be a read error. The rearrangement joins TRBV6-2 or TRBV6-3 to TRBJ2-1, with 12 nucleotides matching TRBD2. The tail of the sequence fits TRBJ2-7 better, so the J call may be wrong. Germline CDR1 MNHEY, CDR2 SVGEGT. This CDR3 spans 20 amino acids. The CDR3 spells CASSYQLAGGTYGSYNEQYF. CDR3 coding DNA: TGTGCCAGCAGTTACCAACTAGCGGGAGGAACATACGGCTCCTACAATGAGCAGTACTTC.

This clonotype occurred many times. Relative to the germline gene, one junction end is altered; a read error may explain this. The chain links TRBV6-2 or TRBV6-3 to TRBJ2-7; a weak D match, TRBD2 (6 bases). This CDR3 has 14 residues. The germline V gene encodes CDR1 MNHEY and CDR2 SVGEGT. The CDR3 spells CASIYGGSSYEQYF. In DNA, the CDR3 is TGTGCCAGCATTTACGGAGGGAGCTCCTACGAGCAGTACTTC.

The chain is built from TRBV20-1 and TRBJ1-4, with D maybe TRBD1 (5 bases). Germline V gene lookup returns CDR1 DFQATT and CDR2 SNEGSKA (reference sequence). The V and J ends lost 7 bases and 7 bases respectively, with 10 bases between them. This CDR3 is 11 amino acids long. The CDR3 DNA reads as TGCAGTGGGGGGTGGGGTGAAAAACTGTTTTTT. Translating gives CSGGWGEKLFF.

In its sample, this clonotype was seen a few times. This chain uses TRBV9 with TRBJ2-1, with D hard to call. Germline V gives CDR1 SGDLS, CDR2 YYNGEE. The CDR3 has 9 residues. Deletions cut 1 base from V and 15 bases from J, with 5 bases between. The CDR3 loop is CASSVIPFF. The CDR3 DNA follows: TGTGCCAGCAGCGTAATTCCGTTCTTC.

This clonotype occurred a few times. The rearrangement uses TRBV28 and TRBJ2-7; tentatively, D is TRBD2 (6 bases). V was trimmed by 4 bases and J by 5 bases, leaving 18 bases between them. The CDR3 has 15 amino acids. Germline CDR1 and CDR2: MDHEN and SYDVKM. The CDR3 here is CASSSPERVVDEQYF. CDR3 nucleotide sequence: TGTGCCAGCAGTTCCCCGGAGCGGGTAGTGGACGAGCAGTACTTC.

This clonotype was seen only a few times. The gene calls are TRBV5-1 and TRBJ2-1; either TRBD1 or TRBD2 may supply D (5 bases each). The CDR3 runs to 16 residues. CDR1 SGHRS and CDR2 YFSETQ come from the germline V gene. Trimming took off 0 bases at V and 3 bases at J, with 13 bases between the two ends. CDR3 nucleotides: TGCGCCAGCAGCTTGGCCAGAGGGGACGTCTACAATGAGCAGTTCTTC. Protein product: CASSLARGDVYNEQFF.

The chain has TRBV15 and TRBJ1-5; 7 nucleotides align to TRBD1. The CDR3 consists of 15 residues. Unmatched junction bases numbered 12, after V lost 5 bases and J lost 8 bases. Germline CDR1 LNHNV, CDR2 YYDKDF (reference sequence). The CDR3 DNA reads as TGTGCCACCAGCGGGGGACAGACTATTGGGGAGCCCCAGCATTTT. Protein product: CATSGGQTIGEPQHF.

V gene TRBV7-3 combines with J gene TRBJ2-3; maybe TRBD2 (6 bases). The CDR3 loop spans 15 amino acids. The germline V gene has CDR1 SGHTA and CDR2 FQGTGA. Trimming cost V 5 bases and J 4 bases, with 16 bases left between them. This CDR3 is CASSPFLGTADTQYF. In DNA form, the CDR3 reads TGTGCCAGCAGCCCCTTCTTAGGGACTGCAGATACGCAGTATTTT.

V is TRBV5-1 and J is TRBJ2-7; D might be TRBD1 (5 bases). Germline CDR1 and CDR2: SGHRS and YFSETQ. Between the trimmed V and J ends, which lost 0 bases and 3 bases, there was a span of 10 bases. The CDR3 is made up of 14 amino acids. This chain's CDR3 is CASSLGQTDYEQYF. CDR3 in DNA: TGCGCCAGCAGCTTGGGGCAGACAGACTACGAGCAGTACTTC. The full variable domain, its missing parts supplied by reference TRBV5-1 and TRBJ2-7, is KAGVTQTPRYLIKTRGQQVTLSCSPISGHRSVSWYQQTPGQGLQFLFEYFSETQRNKGNFPGRFSGRQFSNSRSEMNVSTLELGDSALYLCASSLGQTDYEQYFGPGTRLTVT.

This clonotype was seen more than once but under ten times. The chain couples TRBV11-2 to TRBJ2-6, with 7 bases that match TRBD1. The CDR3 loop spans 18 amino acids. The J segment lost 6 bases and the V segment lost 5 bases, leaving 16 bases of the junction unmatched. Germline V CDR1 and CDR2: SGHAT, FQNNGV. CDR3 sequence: CASSLWDRPSTEANVLTF. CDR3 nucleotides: TGTGCCAGCAGCCTGTGGGACAGACCCTCTACTGAGGCCAACGTCCTGACTTTC. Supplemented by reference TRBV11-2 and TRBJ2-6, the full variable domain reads EAGVAQSPRYKIIEKRQSVAFWCNPISGHATLYWYQQILGQGPKLLIQFQNNGVVDDSQLPKDRFSAERLKGVDSTLKIQPAKLEDSAVYLCASSLWDRPSTEANVLTFGAGSRLTVL.

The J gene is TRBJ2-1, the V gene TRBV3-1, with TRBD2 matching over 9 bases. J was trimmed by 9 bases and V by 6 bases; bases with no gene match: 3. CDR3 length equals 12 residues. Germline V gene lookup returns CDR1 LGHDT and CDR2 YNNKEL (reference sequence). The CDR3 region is CASSRTSAEQFF. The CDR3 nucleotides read TGTGCCAGCAGTCGGACTAGCGCTGAGCAGTTCTTC.

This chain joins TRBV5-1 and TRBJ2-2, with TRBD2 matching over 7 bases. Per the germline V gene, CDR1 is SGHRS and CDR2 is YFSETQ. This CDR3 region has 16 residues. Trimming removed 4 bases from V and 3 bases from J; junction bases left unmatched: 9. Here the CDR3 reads CASSLVGRGDTGELFF. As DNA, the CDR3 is TGCGCCAGCAGCCTGGTAGGGAGGGGCGACACCGGGGAGCTGTTTTTT.

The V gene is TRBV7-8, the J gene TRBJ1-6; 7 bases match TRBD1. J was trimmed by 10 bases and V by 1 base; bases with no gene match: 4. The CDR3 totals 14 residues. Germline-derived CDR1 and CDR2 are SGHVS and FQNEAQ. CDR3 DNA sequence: TGTGCCAGCAGCTTAGAGCTGGACAGGTCACCCCTCCACTTT. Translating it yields CASSLELDRSPLHF.

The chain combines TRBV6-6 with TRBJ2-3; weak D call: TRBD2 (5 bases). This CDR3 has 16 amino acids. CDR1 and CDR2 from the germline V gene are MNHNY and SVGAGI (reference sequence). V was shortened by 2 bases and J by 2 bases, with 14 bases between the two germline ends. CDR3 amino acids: CASSYGLLAYTDTQYF. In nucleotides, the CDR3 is TGTGCCAGCAGTTACGGCCTCCTAGCCTACACAGATACGCAGTATTTT.

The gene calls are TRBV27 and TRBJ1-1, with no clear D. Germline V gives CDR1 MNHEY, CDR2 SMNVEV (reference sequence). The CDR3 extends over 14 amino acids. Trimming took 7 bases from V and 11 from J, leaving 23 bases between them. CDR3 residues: CASTQLNLPGSAFF. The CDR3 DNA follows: TGTGCCAGCACCCAACTCAATCTCCCGGGGTCGGCTTTCTTT.

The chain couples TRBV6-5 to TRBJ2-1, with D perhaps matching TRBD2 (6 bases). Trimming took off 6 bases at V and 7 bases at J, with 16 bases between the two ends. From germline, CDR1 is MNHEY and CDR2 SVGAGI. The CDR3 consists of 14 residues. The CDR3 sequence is CASSFTGTGNEQFF. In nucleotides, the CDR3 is TGTGCCAGCAGCTTTACCGGGACTGGGAATGAGCAGTTCTTC.

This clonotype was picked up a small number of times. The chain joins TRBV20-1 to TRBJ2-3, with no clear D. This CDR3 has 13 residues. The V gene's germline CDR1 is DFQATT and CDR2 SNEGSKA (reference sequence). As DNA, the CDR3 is TGCACTCCAAGACCGGCCTCGACAGATACGCAGTATTTT. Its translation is CTPRPASTDTQYF.

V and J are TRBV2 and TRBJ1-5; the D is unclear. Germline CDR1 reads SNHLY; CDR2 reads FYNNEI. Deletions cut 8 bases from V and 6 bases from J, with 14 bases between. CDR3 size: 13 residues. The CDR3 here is CASYVGLGQPQHF. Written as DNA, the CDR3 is TGTGCCAGCTACGTAGGGCTCGGTCAGCCCCAGCATTTT. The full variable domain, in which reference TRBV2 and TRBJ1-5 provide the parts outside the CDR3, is EPEVTQTPSHQVTQMGQEVILRCVPISNHLYFYWYRQILGQKVEFLVSFYNNEISEKSEIFDDQFSVERPDGSNFTLKIRSTKLEDSAMYFCASYVGLGQPQHFGDGTRLSIL.

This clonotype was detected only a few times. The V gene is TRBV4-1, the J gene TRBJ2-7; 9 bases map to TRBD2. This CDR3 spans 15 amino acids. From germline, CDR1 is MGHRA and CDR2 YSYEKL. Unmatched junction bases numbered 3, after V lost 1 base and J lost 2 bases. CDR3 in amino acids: CASSQAGGGAYEQYF. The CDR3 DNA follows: TGCGCCAGCAGCCAAGCTGGCGGGGGGGCCTACGAGCAGTACTTC.

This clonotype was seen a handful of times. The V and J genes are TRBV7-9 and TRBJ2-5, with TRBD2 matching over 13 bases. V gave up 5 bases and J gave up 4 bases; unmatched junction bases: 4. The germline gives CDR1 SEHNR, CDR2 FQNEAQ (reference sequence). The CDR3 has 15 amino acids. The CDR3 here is CASSTGTSGVETQYF. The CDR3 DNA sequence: TGTGCCAGCAGCACCGGGACTAGCGGGGTAGAGACCCAGTACTTC.

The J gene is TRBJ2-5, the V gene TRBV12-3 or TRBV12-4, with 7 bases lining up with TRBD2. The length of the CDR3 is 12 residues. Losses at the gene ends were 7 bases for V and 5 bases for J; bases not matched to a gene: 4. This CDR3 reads CASKFGGETQYF. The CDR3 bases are TGTGCCAGCAAGTTCGGGGGGGAGACCCAGTACTTC.

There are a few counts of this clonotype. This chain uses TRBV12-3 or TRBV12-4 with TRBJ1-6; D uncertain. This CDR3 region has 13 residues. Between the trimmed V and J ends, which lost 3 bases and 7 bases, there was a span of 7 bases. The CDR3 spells CASSFGRNSPLHF. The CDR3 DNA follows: TGTGCCAGCAGTTTCGGGCGGAATTCACCCCTCCACTTT.

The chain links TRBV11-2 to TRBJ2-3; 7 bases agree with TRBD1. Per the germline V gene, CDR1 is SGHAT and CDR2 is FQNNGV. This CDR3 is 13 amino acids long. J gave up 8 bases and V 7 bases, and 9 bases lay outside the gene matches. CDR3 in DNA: TGTGCCAGCAAGATTACAGGGGATGGTACGCAGTATTTT. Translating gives CASKITGDGTQYF. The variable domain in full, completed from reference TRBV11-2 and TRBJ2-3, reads EAGVAQSPRYKIIEKRQSVAFWCNPISGHATLYWYQQILGQGPKLLIQFQNNGVVDDSQLPKDRFSAERLKGVDSTLKIQPAKLEDSAVYLCASKITGDGTQYFGPGTRLTVL.

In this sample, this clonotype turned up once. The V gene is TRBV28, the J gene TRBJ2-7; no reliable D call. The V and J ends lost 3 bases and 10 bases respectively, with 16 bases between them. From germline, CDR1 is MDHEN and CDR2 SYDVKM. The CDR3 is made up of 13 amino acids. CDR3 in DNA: TGTGCCAGCAGTTTTGCTGGCTACGGCGAACAGTACTTC. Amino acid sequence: CASSFAGYGEQYF.

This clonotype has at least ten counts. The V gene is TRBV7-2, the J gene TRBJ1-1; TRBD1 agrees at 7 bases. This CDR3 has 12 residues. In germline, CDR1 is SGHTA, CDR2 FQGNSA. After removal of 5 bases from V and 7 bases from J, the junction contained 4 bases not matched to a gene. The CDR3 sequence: CASSPRQGEAFF. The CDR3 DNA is TGTGCCAGCAGCCCACGACAGGGTGAAGCTTTCTTT.

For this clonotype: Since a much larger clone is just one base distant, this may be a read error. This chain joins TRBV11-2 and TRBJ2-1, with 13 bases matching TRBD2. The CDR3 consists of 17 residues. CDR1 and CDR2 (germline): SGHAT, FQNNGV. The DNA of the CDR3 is TGTGCCAGCAGCTTAGATCGACTAGCGGGGGGATACAATGACCAGTTCTTC. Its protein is CASSLDRLAGGYNDQFF.

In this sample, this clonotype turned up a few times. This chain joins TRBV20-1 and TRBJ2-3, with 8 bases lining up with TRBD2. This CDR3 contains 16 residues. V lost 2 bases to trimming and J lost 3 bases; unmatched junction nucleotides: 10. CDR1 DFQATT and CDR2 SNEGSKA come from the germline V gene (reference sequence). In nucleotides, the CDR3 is TGCAGTGCTAGACCACCCGGGGGGGCTGGAACAGATACGCAGTATTTT. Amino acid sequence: CSARPPGGAGTDTQYF.

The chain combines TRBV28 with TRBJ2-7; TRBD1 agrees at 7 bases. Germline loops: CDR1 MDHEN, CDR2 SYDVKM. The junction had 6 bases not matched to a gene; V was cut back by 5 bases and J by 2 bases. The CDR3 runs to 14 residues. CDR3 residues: CASSPMGQTYEQYF. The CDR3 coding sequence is TGTGCCAGCAGTCCGATGGGACAGACCTACGAGCAGTACTTC.

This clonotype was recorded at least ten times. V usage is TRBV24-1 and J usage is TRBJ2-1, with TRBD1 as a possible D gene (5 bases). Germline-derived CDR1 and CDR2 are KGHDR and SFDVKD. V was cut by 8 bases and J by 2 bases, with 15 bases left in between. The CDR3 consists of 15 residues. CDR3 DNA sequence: TGTGCCACCACCCGAGGACATCATCCCTACAATGAGCAGTTCTTC. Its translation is CATTRGHHPYNEQFF.

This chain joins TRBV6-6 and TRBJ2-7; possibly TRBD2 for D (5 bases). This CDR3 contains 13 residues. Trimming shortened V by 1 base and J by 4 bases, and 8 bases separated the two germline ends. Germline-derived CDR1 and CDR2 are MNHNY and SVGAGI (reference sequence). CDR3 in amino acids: CASSYYGEYEQYF. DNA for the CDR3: TGTGCCAGCAGTTACTACGGGGAATACGAGCAGTACTTC.

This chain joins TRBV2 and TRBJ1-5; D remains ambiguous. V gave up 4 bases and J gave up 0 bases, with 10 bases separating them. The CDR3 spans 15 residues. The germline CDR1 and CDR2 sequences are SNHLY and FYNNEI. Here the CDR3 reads CASSVYSGSNQPQHF. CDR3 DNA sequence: TGTGCCAGCAGTGTTTATTCAGGTAGCAATCAGCCCCAGCATTTT. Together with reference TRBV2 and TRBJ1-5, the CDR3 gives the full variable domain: EPEVTQTPSHQVTQMGQEVILRCVPISNHLYFYWYRQILGQKVEFLVSFYNNEISEKSEIFDDQFSVERPDGSNFTLKIRSTKLEDSAMYFCASSVYSGSNQPQHFGDGTRLSIL.

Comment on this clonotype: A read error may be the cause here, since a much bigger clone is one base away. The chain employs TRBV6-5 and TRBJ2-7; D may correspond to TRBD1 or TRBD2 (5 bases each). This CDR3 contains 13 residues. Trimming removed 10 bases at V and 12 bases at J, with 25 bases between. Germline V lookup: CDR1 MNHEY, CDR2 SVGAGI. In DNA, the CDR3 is TGTGCCACCAGCGTCAAGGGGAGAGAGACCCGGTACTTC. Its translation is CATSVKGRETRYF.